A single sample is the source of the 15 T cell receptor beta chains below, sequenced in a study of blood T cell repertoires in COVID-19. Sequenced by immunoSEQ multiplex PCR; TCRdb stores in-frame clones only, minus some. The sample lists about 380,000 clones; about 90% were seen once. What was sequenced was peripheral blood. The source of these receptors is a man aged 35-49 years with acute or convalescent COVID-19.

The DNA of the CDR3 is TGTGCCACCAGTTCGGGACACGACTATGGCTACACCTTC. Encoded protein: CATSSGHDYGYTF. The J gene is TRBJ1-2, the V gene TRBV24-1; D perhaps matches TRBD1 (6 bases). V was trimmed by 6 bases and J by 3 bases, leaving 10 bases between them. Germline V CDR1 and CDR2: KGHDR, SFDVKD. The CDR3 loop spans 13 amino acids.

The CDR3 region is CASSPRLGYEQFF. The CDR3 bases are TGTGCCAGCAGCCCCAGACTTGGCTATGAGCAGTTCTTC. The chain carries TRBV11-2 and TRBJ2-1; the D is unclear. Germline CDR1 is SGHAT and CDR2 is FQNNGV. The CDR3 sequence is 13 residues long. The V end lost 5 bases, the J end lost 8 bases, and 13 bases lay between the germline ends. Supplemented by reference TRBV11-2 and TRBJ2-1, the full variable domain reads EAGVAQSPRYKIIEKRQSVAFWCNPISGHATLYWYQQILGQGPKLLIQFQNNGVVDDSQLPKDRFSAERLKGVDSTLKIQPAKLEDSAVYLCASSPRLGYEQFFGPGTRLTVL.

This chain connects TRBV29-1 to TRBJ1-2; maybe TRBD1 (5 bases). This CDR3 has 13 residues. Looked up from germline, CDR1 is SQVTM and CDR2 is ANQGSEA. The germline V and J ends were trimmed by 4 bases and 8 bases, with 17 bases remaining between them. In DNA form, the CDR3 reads TGCAGCGTTGGGGAGGGAGGGGTACGCGGCTACACCTTC. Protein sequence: CSVGEGGVRGYTF.

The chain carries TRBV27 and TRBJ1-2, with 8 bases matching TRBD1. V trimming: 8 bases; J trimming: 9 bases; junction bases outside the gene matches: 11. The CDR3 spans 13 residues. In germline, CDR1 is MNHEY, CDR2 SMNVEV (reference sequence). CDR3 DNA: TGTGCCAGCTCCTACAGGGGGATGGGTAGCTACACCTTC. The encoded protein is CASSYRGMGSYTF.

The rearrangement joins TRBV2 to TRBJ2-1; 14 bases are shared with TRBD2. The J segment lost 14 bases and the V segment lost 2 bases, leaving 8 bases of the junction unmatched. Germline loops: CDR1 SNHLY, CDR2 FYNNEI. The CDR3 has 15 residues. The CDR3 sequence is CASSETGTSGSFEFF. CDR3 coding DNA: TGTGCCAGCAGTGAAACTGGGACTAGCGGGAGTTTTGAGTTCTTC.

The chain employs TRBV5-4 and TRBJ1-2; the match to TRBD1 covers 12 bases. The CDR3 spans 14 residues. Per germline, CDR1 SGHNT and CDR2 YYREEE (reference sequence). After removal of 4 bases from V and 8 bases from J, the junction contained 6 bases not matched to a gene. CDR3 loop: CASSQGTGGRGYTF. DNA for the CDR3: TGTGCCAGCAGCCAAGGGACAGGGGGCCGAGGCTACACCTTC.

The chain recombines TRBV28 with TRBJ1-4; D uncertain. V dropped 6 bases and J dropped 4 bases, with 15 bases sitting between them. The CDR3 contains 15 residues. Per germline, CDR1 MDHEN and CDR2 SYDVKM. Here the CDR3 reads CASSLSDTDNEKLFF. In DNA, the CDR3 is TGTGCCAGCAGCCTATCAGACACGGATAATGAAAAACTGTTTTTT. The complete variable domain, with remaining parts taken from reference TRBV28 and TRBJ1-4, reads DVKVTQSSRYLVKRTGEKVFLECVQDMDHENMFWYRQDPGLGLRLIYFSYDVKMKEKGDIPEGYSVSREKKERFSLILESASTNQTSMYLCASSLSDTDNEKLFFGSGTQLSVL.

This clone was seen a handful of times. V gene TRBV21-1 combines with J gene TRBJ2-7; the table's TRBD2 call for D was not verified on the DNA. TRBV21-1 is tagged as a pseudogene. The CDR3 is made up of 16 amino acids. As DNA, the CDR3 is TGTGCCAGCAGCGCTCATAGCGGGAGTAAGTCCTACGAGCAGTACTTC. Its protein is CASSAHSGSKSYEQYF.

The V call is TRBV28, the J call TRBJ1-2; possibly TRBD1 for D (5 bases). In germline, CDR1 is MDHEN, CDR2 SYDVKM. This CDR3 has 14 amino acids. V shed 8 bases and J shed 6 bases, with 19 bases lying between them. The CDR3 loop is CASLRWGREDGYTF. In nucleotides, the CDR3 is TGTGCCAGCCTACGATGGGGCAGGGAAGATGGCTACACCTTC.

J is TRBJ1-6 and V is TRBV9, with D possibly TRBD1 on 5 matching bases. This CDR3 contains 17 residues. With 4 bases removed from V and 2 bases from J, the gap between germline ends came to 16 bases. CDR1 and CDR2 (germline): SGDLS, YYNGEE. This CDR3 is CASSTQPGGAYNSPLHF. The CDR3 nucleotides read TGTGCCAGCAGCACGCAACCGGGGGGTGCCTATAATTCACCCCTCCACTTT.

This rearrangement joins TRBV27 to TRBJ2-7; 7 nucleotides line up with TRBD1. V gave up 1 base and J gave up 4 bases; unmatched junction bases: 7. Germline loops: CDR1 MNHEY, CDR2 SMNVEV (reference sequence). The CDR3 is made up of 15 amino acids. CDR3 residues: CASSLYPGTEYEQYF. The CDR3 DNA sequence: TGTGCCAGCAGTTTATACCCCGGGACAGAGTACGAGCAGTACTTC.

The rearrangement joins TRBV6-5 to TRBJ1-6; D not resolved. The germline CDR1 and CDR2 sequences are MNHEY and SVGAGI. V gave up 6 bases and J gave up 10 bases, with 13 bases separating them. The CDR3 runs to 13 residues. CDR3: CASSLHMESPLHF. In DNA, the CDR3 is TGTGCCAGCAGCCTTCACATGGAGTCACCCCTCCACTTT.

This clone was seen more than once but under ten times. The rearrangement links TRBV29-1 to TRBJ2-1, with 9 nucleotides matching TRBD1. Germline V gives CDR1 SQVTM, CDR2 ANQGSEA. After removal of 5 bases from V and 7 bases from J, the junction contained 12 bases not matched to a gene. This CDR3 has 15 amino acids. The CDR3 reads CSVRTQTGGSNEQFF. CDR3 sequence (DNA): TGCAGCGTTCGAACTCAGACAGGGGGGTCAAATGAGCAGTTCTTC.

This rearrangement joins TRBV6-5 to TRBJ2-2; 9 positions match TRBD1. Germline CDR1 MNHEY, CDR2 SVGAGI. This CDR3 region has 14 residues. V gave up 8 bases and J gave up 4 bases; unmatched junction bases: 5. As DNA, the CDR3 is TGTGCCAGCTATAGGACAGGGGTCACCGGGGAGCTGTTTTTT. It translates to CASYRTGVTGELFF.

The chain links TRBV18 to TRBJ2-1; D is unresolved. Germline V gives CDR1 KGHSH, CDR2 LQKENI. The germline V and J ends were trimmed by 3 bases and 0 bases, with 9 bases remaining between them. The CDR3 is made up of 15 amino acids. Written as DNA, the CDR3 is TGTGCCAGCTCACCGAGTCTGAGCTCCTACAATGAGCAGTTCTTC. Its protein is CASSPSLSSYNEQFF.